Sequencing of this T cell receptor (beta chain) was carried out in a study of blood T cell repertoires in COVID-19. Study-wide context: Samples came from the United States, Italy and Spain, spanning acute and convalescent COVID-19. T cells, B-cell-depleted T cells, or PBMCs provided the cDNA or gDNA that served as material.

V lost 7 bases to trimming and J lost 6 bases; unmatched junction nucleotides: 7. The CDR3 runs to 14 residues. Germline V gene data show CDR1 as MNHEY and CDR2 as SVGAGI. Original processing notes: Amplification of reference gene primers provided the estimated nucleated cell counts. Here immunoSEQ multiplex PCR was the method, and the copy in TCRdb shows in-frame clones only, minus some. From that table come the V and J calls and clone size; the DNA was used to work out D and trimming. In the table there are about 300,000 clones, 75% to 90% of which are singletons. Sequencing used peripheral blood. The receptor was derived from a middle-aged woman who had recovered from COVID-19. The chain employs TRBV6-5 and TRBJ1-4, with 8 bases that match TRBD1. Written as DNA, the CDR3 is TGTGCCAGCACCCCGACAGGGGAGGATGAAAAACTGTTTTTT. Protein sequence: CASTPTGEDEKLFF.